These T cell receptor beta chains were read from a single sample in a study of blood T cell repertoires in COVID-19. The protocol was immunoSEQ multiplex PCR, while the TCRdb copy is restricted to in-frame clones and leaves out a portion. The repertoire consists of about 220,000 clones, with 85% occurring once and the leading ten covering approximately 2.3%. The material sequenced was peripheral blood. The source of these receptors is a woman aged 70 to 79 with COVID-19, enrolled during active disease. CDR3s include the opening cysteine and the closing phenylalanine or tryptophan. Each record gives: D gene, V gene, J gene, clone size, CDR3 length, CDR3 protein, CDR3 DNA. D genes are given only for firm matches. Expanded clones get a size class; other rows say once, few or many, or leave the size out.

>-|TRBV2|TRBJ1-2|-|14
CASMQQTLNYGYTF
TGTGCCAGCATGCAGCAGACATTAAACTATGGCTACACCTTC
>-|TRBV7-2|TRBJ2-1|-|15
CASSLERSSYNEQFF
TGTGCCAGCAGCTTGGAACGGAGCTCCTACAATGAGCAGTTCTTC
>-|TRBV30|TRBJ1-2|-|14
CAWSKVGANYGYTF
TGTGCCTGGAGTAAGGTTGGGGCCAACTATGGCTACACCTTC
>-|TRBV7-3|TRBJ2-3|-|15
CASSLMGGVQDTQYF
TGTGCCAGCAGCTTAATGGGCGGGGTGCAAGATACGCAGTATTTT
>TRBD1|TRBV2|TRBJ1-2|-|14
CASRNTGGFDGYTF
TGTGCCAGCAGGAATACAGGGGGCTTTGATGGCTACACCTTC
>TRBD2|TRBV6-2/TRBV6-3|TRBJ2-7|-|15
CASSYFLAGQGEQYF
TGTGCCAGCAGTTACTTTTTAGCGGGTCAGGGAGAGCAGTACTTC
>-|TRBV21-1|TRBJ1-5|once|16
CASSKKLRGPNQPQHF
TGTGCCAGCAGCAAAAAGTTGCGGGGGCCCAATCAGCCCCAGCATTTT
>-|TRBV7-2|TRBJ2-7|-|15
CASTPGGGQTYEQYF
TGTGCCAGCACCCCTGGGGGCGGGCAAACCTACGAGCAGTACTTC
>TRBD2|TRBV2|TRBJ2-7|-|14
CASTRTSGRGEQYF
TGTGCCAGCACCCGGACTAGCGGGAGGGGCGAGCAGTACTTC
>-|TRBV20-1|TRBJ2-1|-|15
CSASSDRSSYNEQFF
TGCAGTGCTAGTTCGGACAGAAGCTCCTACAATGAGCAGTTCTTC
>TRBD2|TRBV3-1/TRBV3-2|TRBJ2-7|-|14
CASSPPGGEYEQYF
TGTGCCAGCAGTCCGCCTGGGGGGGAATACGAGCAGTACTTC
>TRBD1|TRBV4-2|TRBJ1-1|-|15
CASSQKGTANTEAFF
TGTGCCAGCAGCCAAAAAGGGACAGCGAACACTGAAGCTTTCTTT
>-|TRBV5-8|TRBJ2-1|-|14
CASSLELPNREQFF
TGTGCCAGCAGCTTGGAGTTACCGAACCGGGAGCAGTTCTTC
>-|TRBV18|TRBJ1-5|-|14
CASSPDLLGEPQHF
TGTGCCAGCTCACCGGACTTACTCGGCGAGCCCCAGCATTTT
>-|TRBV5-1|TRBJ1-2|-|14
CASSLGGANYGYTF
TGCGCCAGCAGCTTAGGCGGGGCTAACTATGGCTACACCTTC